The sequence of this TCR beta chain was determined in a study of T cell responses to AZD1222 COVID-19 vaccine. This table comes from immunoSEQ multiplex PCR, and its TCRdb copy is limited to in-frame clones, with some not included. The data show 150,000 to 200,000 clones, with 94% seen just once and approximately 0.6% held by the top ten. The CDR3 is made up of 14 amino acids. Deletions cut 3 bases from V and 8 bases from J, with 16 bases between. Germline V CDR1 and CDR2: LNHDA, SQIVND (reference sequence). This clone was seen once. The clonotype comes from an adult in good health. The chain joins TRBV19 to TRBJ1-2; D gene unclear. The material was peripheral blood, obtained on day 0 of AZD1222 vaccination. The CDR3, as DNA: TGTGCCAGTAGTATTAATATGGGGTCTAGAGGCTACACCTTC. Translation: CASSINMGSRGYTF. Together with reference TRBV19 and TRBJ1-2, the CDR3 gives the full variable domain: DGGITQSPKYLFRKEGQNVTLSCEQNLNHDAMYWYRQDPGQGLRLIYYSQIVNDFQKGDIAEGYSVSREKKESFPLTVTSAQKNPTAFYLCASSINMGSRGYTFGSGTRLTVV.